A single sample is the source of the 10 T cell receptor beta chains below, sequenced in a study of blood T cell repertoires in COVID-19. Data came from immunoSEQ multiplex PCR; TCRdb stores just in-frame clones and leaves some out. Among 95,000 to 100,000 clones, about four fifths were seen once, and the ten largest hold 24%. The source material was peripheral blood. The receptors were sampled from a human donor in a cohort sampled during active COVID-19.

The gene calls are TRBV28 and TRBJ1-4; 12 nucleotides match TRBD1. The CDR3 totals 21 residues. CDR1 MDHEN and CDR2 SYDVKM come from the germline V gene. After removal of 5 bases from V and 4 bases from J, the junction contained 20 bases not matched to a gene. As DNA, the CDR3 is TGTGCCAGCAGTCTAATTACCGGGACAGGGGGCGAGGGGGGCTTTAATGAAAAACTGTTTTTT. Amino acid sequence: CASSLITGTGGEGGFNEKLFF.

The genes are TRBV7-2 and TRBJ1-3; D is perhaps TRBD1 (6 bases). Germline CDR1 SGHTA, CDR2 FQGNSA. Trimming pared 4 bases from V and 0 bases from J, leaving 10 bases between. The CDR3 has 15 amino acids. The CDR3 DNA sequence: TGTGCCAGCAGCTCGACAGGTTTCTCTGGAAACACCATATATTTT. Amino acid sequence: CASSSTGFSGNTIYF.

The chain recombines TRBV2 with TRBJ2-1; D unresolved. The germline V gene encodes CDR1 SNHLY and CDR2 FYNNEI. With 11 bases removed from V and 4 bases from J, the gap between germline ends came to 9 bases. CDR3 length equals 11 residues. CDR3 sequence (DNA): TGTGCCGACGGGTTGTACAATGAGCAGTTCTTC. Translated: CADGLYNEQFF.

The chain links TRBV6-2 or TRBV6-3 to TRBJ1-3; D may be TRBD1 (5 bases). Per germline, CDR1 MNHEY and CDR2 SVGEGT. This CDR3 spans 15 amino acids. Trimming cost V 0 bases and J 4 bases, with 10 bases left between them. CDR3 loop: CASSYSGGQGNTIYF. As DNA, the CDR3 is TGTGCCAGCAGTTACTCCGGGGGTCAAGGAAACACCATATATTTT.

The chain links TRBV3-1 (or the pseudogene TRBV3-2) to TRBJ2-5; D is unresolved. The CDR3 runs to 15 residues. The V and J ends lost 0 bases and 3 bases respectively, with 11 bases between them. Germline CDR1 is LGHDT and CDR2 is YNNKEL (reference sequence). Here the CDR3 reads CASSQDSAYEETQYF. Here the CDR3 DNA reads TGTGCCAGCAGCCAAGACAGTGCTTACGAAGAGACCCAGTACTTC.

The DNA of the CDR3 is TGTGCCGTCAGAGAAGGGGGCTTTAATGAAAAACTGTTTTTT. Translating gives CAVREGGFNEKLFF. The rearrangement joins TRBV19 to TRBJ1-4; 7 nucleotides agree with TRBD1. The J segment lost 4 bases and the V segment lost 11 bases, leaving 10 bases of the junction unmatched. The CDR3 runs to 14 residues. Germline loops: CDR1 LNHDA, CDR2 SQIVND (reference sequence). Full variable domain (outside the CDR3, taken from reference TRBV19 and TRBJ1-4): DGGITQSPKYLFRKEGQNVTLSCEQNLNHDAMYWYRQDPGQGLRLIYYSQIVNDFQKGDIAEGYSVSREKKESFPLTVTSAQKNPTAFYLCAVREGGFNEKLFFGSGTQLSVL.

This chain connects TRBV3-1 (or the pseudogene TRBV3-2) to TRBJ2-7; D is perhaps TRBD2 (5 bases). The CDR3 loop spans 14 amino acids. V was trimmed by 0 bases and J by 8 bases, leaving 14 bases between them. The V gene's germline CDR1 is LGHDT and CDR2 YNNKEL (reference sequence). The CDR3 DNA reads TGTGCCAGCAGCCAAGAGTTTACTAGTCAAAAGCAGTACTTC. It is translated as CASSQEFTSQKQYF.

The CDR3 sequence: CASSQSGSKNIQYF. The CDR3 region has the DNA TGCGCCAGCAGCCAAAGCGGGAGCAAAAACATTCAGTACTTC. The rearrangement uses TRBV4-1 and TRBJ2-4; 8 bases match TRBD2. Losses at the gene ends were 2 bases for V and 3 bases for J; bases not matched to a gene: 0. In germline, CDR1 is MGHRA, CDR2 YSYEKL. The CDR3 covers 14 residues.

Here the CDR3 reads CASSPPMSAMNTEAFF. In DNA form, the CDR3 reads TGTGCCAGCTCACCGCCTATGAGCGCAATGAACACTGAAGCTTTCTTT. The rearrangement joins TRBV18 to TRBJ1-1; the D is unclear. The V end lost 3 bases, the J end lost 0 bases, and 14 bases lay between the germline ends. The germline V gene encodes CDR1 KGHSH and CDR2 LQKENI. The CDR3 loop spans 16 amino acids. The full variable domain, in which reference TRBV18 and TRBJ1-1 provide the parts outside the CDR3, is NAGVMQNPRHLVRRRGQEARLRCSPMKGHSHVYWYRQLPEEGLKFMVYLQKENIIDESGMPKERFSAEFPKEGPSILRIQQVVRGDSAAYFCASSPPMSAMNTEAFFGQGTRLTVV.

This sequence joins TRBV2 and TRBJ1-5; D gene unclear. Trimming took off 7 bases at V and 0 bases at J, with 10 bases between the two ends. Per germline, CDR1 SNHLY and CDR2 FYNNEI. The CDR3 loop spans 14 amino acids. The CDR3 DNA is TGTGCCAGCAAACCAGAAAATAGCAATCAGCCCCAGCATTTT. It yields the protein CASKPENSNQPQHF.